Sample share makes the clone carrying this T cell receptor (beta chain) medium-sized. Antigen unknown. These data belong to a study of early T cells in non-severe SARS-CoV-2 infection. Study as a whole: The chains were unpaired, and the sequenced material was bulk RNA from unsorted whole blood. Study-level results: The matching step, a VDJdb search, favored anti-spike CD8 responses and missed private and CD4 specificities.

CDR3 length: 18 amino acids. Trimming pared 5 bases from V and 1 base from J, leaving 18 bases between. Germline CDR1 is SGHTA and CDR2 is FQGTGA. Individual cDNA molecules were tagged with unique molecular identifiers. TCRdb independently ran MiXCR on the 5' RACE reads; one entry per CDR3 protein. The sample contains about 11,000 distinct CDR3 sequences, about 4.9% of which appear only once. This clonotype originated in an adult who was a healthcare worker with PCR-confirmed SARS-CoV-2 infection or an uninfected control (not recorded which). The rearrangement links TRBV7-3 to TRBJ2-6; weak D call: TRBD1 (5 bases). The sample was whole blood. The CDR3 is CASSPTGRDGSGANVLTF. The DNA for the CDR3 is TGTGCCAGCAGCCCCACGGGCAGGGATGGTTCTGGGGCCAACGTCCTGACTTTC.